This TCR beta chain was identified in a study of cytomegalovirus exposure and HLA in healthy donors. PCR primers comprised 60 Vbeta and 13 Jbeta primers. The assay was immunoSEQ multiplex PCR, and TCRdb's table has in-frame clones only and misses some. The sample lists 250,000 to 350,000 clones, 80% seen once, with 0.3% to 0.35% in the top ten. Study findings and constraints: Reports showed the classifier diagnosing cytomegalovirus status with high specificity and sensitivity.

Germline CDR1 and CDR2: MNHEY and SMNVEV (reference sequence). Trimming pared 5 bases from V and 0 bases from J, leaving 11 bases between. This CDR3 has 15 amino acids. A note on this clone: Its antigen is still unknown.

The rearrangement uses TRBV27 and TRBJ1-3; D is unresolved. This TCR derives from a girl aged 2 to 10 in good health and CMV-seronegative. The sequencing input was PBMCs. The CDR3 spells CASSPTLGSGNTIYF. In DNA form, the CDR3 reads TGTGCCAGCAGTCCCACCCTAGGCTCTGGAAACACCATATATTTT.